This TCR beta chain is from a study of cytomegalovirus exposure and HLA in healthy donors. The CDR3 consists of 11 residues. V was shortened by 1 base and J by 10 bases, with 5 bases between the two germline ends. Germline V CDR1 and CDR2: LNHDA, SQIVND (reference sequence). Whole-study results and caveats: CMV antigen specificity of a few CMV-associated chains was confirmed in vitro. Reports indicated that the classifier achieved high specificity and sensitivity in diagnosing cytomegalovirus status. Being productive about 87% or about 30% of the time was typical of most TCR beta V segments in an earlier analysis. Presence/absence analyses took donor sequencing depth as roughly uniform.

This clone was picked up a small number of times. Antigen specificity is unknown. It was with 60 Vbeta and 13 Jbeta primers that the PCR ran. Sequencing used immunoSEQ multiplex PCR; TCRdb keeps in-frame clones, though not all of them. The sample holds under 200,000 clones; more than 65% are singletons and the top ten take about 1.3%. The sequencing input was PBMCs. The chain couples TRBV19 to TRBJ2-1; no clear D gene. The sequence derives from a man aged 25 to 45 in good health and CMV-seronegative. CDR3 sequence reads: CASSIAREQFF. The CDR3, as DNA: TGTGCCAGTAGTATAGCCCGGGAGCAGTTCTTC.